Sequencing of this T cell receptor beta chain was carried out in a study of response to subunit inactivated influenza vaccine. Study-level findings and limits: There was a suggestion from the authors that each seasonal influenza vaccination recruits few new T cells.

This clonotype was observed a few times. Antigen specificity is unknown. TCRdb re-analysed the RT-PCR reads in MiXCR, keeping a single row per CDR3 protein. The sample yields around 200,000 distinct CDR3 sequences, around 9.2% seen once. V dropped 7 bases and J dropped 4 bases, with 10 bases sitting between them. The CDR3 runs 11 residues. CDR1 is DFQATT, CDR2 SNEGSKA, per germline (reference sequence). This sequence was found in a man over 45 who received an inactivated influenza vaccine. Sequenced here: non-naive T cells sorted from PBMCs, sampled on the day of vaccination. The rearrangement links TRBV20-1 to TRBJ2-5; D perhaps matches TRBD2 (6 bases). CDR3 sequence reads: CSERAGETQYF. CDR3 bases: TGCAGTGAGAGAGCGGGAGAGACCCAGTACTTC.